These 3 T cell receptor beta chains were all obtained from the same sample, sequenced in a study of blood T cell repertoires in COVID-19. Only in-frame clones appear in the TCRdb table, and some are missing; sequencing was by immunoSEQ multiplex PCR. This table holds some 150,000 clones, roughly 84% found once. Specimen: PBMCs or T cells enriched from blood (not recorded which). Receptors originate from a woman between 50 and 59 years old who had been exposed to COVID-19.

This chain joins TRBV15 and TRBJ2-7, with 8 bases that match TRBD2. Losses at the gene ends were 5 bases for V and 0 bases for J; bases not matched to a gene: 6. The CDR3 extends over 15 amino acids. Looked up from germline, CDR1 is LNHNV and CDR2 is YYDKDF (reference sequence). The CDR3 reads CATSRGGLSSYEQYF. The CDR3 DNA reads TGTGCCACCAGCCGGGGGGGCCTTTCCTCCTACGAGCAGTACTTC.

The chain is built from TRBV5-1 and TRBJ2-3; D might be TRBD1 (5 bases). Deletions cut 0 bases from V and 1 base from J, with 9 bases between. Germline CDR1 SGHRS, CDR2 YFSETQ. The length of the CDR3 is 15 residues. CDR3 protein: CASSLGTRGTDTQYF. CDR3 DNA: TGCGCCAGCAGCTTGGGGACCAGGGGCACAGATACGCAGTATTTT.

This chain joins TRBV4-3 and TRBJ1-4; a possible D gene is TRBD1 (5 bases). Germline V CDR1 and CDR2: LGHNA, YSLEER. V shed 0 bases and J shed 4 bases, with 9 bases lying between them. This CDR3 is built from 15 residues. Here the CDR3 reads CASSQDTGLNEKLFF. The CDR3 bases are TGCGCCAGCAGCCAAGATACGGGACTTAATGAAAAACTGTTTTTT.